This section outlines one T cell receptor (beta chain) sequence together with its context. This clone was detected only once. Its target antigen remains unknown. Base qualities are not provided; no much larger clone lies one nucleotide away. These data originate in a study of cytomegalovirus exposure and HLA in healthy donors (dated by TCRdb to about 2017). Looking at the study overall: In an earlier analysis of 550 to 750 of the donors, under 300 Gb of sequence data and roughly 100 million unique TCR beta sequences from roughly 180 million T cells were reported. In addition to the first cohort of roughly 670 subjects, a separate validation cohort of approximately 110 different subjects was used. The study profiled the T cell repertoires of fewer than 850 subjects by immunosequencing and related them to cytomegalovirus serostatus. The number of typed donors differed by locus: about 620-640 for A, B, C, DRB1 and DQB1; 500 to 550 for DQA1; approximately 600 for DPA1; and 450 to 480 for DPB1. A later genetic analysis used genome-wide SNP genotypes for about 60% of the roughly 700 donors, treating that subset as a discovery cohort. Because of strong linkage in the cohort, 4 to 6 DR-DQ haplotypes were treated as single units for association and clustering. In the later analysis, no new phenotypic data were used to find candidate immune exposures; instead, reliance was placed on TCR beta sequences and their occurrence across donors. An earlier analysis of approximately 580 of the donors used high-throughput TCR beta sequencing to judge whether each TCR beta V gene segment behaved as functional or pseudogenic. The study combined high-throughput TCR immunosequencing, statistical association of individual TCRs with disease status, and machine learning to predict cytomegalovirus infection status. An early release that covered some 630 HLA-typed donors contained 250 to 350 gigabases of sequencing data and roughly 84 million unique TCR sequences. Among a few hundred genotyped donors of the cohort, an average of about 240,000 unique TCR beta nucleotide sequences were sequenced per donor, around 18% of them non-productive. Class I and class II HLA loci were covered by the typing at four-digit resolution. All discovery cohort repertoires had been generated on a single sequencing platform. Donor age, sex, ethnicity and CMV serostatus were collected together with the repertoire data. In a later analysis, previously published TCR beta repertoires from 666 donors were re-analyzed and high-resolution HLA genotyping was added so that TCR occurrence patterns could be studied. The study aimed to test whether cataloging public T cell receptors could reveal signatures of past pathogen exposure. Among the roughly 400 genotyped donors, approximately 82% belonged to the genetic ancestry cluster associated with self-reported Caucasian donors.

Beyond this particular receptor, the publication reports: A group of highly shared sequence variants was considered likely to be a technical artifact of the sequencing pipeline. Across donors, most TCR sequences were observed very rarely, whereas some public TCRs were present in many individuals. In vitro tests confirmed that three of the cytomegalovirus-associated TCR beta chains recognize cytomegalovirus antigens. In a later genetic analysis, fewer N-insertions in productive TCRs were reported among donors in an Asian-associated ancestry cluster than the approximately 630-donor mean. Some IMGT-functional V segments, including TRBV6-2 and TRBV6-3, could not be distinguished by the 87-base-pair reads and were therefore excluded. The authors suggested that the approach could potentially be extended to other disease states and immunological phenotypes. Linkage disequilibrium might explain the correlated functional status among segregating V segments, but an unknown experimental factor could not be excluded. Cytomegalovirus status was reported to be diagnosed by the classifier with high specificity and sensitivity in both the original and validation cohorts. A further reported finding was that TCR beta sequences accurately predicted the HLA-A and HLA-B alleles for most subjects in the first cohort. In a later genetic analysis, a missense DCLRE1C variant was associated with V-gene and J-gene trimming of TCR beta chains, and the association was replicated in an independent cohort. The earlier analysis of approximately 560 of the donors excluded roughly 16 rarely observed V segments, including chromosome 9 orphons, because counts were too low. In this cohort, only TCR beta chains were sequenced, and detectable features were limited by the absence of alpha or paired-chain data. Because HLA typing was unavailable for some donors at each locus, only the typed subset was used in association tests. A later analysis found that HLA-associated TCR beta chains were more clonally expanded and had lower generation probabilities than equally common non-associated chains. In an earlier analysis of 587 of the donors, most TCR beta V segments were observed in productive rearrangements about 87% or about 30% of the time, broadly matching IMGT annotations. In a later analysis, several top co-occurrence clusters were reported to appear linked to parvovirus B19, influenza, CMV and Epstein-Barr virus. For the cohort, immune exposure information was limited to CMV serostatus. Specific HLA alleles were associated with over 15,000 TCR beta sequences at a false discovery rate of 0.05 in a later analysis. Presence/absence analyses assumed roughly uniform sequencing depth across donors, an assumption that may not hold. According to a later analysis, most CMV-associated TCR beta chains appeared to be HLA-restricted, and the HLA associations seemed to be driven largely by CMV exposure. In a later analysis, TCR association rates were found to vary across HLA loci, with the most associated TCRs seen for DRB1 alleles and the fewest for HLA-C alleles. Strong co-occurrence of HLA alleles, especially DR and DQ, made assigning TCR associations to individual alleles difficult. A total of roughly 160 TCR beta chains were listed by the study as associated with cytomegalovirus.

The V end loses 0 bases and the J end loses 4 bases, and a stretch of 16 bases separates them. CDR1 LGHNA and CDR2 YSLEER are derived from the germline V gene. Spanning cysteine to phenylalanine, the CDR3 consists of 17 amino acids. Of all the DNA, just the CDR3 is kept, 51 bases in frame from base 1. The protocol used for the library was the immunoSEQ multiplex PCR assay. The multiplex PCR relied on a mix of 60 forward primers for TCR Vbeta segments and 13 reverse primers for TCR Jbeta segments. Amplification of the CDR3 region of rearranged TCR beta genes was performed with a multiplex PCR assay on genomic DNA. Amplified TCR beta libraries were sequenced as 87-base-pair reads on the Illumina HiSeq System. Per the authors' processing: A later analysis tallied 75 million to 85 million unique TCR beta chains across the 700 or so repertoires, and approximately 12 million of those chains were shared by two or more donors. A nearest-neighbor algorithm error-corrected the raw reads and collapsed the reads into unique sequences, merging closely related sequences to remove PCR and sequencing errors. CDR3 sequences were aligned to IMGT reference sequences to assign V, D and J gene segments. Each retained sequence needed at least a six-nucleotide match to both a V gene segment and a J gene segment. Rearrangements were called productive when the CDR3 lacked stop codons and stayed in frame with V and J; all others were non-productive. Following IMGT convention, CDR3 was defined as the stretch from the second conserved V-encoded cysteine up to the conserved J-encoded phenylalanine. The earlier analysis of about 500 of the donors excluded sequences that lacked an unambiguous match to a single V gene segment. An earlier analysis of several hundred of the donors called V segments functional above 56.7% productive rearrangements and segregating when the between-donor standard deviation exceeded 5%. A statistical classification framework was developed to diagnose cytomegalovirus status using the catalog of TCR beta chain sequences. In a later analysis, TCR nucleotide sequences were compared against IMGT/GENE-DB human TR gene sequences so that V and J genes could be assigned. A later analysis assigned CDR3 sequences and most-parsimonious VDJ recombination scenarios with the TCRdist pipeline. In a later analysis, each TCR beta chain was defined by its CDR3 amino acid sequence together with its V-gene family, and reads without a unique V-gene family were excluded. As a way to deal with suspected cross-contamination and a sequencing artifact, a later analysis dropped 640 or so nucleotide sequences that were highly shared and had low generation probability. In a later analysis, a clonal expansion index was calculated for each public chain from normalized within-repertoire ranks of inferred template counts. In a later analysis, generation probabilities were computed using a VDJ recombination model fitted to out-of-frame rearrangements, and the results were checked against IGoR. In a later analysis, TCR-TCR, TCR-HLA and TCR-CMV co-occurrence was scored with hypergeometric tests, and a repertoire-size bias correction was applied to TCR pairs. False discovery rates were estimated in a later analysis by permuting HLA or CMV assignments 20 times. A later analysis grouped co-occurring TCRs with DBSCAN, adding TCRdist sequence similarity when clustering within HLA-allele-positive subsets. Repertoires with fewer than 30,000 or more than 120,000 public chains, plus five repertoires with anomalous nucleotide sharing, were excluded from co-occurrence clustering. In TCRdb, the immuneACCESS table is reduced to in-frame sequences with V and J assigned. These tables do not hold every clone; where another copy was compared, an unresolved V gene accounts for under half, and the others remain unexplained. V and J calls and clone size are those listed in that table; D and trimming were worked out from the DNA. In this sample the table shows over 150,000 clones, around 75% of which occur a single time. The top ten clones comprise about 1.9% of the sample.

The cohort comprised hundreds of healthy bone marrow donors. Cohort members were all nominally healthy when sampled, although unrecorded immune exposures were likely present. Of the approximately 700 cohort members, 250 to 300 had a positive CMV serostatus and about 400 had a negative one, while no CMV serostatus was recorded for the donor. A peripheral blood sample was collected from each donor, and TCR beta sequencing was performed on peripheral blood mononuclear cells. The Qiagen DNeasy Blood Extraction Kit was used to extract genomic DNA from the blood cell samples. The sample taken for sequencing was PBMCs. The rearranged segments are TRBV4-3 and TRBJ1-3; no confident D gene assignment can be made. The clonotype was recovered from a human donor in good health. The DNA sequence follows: TGCGCCAGCAGCCAAGATTTTGTAGAGGGAACCGGAAACACCATATATTTT. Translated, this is CASSQDFVEGTGNTIYF.